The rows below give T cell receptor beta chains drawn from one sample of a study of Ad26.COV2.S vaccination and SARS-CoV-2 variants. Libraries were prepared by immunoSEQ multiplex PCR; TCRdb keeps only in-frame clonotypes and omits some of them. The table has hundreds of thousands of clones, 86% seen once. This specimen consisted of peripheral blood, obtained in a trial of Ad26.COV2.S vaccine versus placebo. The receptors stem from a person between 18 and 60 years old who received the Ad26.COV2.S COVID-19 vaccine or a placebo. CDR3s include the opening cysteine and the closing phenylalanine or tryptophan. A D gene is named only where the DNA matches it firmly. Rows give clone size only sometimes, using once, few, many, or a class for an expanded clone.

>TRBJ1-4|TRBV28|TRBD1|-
CASRESGTAREKLFF
TGTGCCAGCAGGGAATCCGGGACAGCCCGAGAAAAACTGTTTTTT
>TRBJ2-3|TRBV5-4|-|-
CASSIGPLTDTQYF
TGTGCCAGCAGCATAGGACCGTTAACAGATACGCAGTATTTT
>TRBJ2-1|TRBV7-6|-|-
CASSLAGHSYNEQFF
TGTGCCAGCAGCTTAGCGGGACATTCCTACAATGAGCAGTTCTTC
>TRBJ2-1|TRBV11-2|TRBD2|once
CASSRGLAENNEQFF
TGTGCCAGCAGCCGGGGACTAGCGGAAAACAATGAGCAGTTCTTC
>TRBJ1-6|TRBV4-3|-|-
CASSQRWGESYNSPLHF
TGCGCCAGCAGCCAGAGGTGGGGTGAATCCTATAATTCACCCCTCCACTTT
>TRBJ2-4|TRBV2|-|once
CASSPMDLLRLAKNIQYF
TGTGCCAGCAGTCCCATGGACCTCCTACGACTAGCCAAAAACATTCAGTACTTC
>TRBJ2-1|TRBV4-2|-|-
CASSQDKLINEQFF
TGTGCCAGCAGCCAAGATAAGCTGATTAATGAGCAGTTCTTC
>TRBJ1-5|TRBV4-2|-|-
CASSQDKRGGVGSNQPQHF
TGTGCCAGCAGCCAAGATAAGAGAGGGGGGGTAGGTAGCAATCAGCCCCAGCATTTT
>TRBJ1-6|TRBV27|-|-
CASSEGRNSPLHF
TGTGCCAGCAGTGAGGGAAGAAATTCACCCCTCCACTTT
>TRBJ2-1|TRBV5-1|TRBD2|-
CASSSNLAGVTYNEQFF
TGCGCCAGCAGCAGCAACCTAGCGGGGGTTACCTACAATGAGCAGTTCTTC
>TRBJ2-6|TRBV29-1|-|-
CSVATGSGANVLTF
TGCAGCGTCGCGACAGGCTCTGGGGCCAACGTCCTGACTTTC
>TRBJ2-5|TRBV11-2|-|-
CASSKGPYQETQYF
TGTGCCAGCAGCAAGGGACCGTACCAAGAGACCCAGTACTTC
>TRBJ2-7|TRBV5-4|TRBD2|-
CASSHGLAGVEQYF
TGTGCCAGCAGCCACGGACTAGCGGGGGTAGAGCAGTACTTC
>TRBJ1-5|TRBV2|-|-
CASSEVAAPYSNQPQHF
TGTGCCAGCAGTGAAGTGGCAGCTCCTTATAGCAATCAGCCCCAGCATTTT
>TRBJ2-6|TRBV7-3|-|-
CASSSGQGSGANVLTF
TGTGCCAGCAGCTCGGGCCAAGGCTCTGGGGCCAACGTCCTGACTTTC
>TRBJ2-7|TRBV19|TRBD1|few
CASREDRGSYEQYF
TGTGCCAGTAGGGAGGACAGGGGCTCCTACGAGCAGTACTTC
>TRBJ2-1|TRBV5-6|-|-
CASSLGVLSYNEQFF
TGTGCCAGCAGCTTGGGCGTACTATCCTACAATGAGCAGTTCTTC
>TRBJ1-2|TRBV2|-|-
CASSDGTASYGYTF
TGTGCCAGCAGTGATGGGACCGCCAGCTATGGCTACACCTTC
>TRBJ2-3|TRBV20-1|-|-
CSARIGDTQYF
TGCAGTGCGCGAATCGGCGATACGCAGTATTTT
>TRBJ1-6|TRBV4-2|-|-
CASSQEGYSPLHF
TGTGCCAGCAGCCAAGAGGGGTATTCACCCCTCCACTTT
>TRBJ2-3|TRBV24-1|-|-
CATSVNSGSTSTDTQYF
TGTGCCACCAGTGTTAATAGCGGTTCTACTAGCACAGATACGCAGTATTTT
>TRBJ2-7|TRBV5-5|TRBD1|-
CASSFDTGGSSYEQYF
TGTGCCAGCAGCTTCGACACAGGGGGCAGCTCCTACGAGCAGTACTTC
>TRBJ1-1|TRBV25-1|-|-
CASRRGAEAFF
TGTGCCAGCCGCCGAGGGGCTGAAGCTTTCTTT
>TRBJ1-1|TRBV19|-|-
CASSVGQRGLNTEAFF
TGTGCCAGTAGCGTGGGGCAACGGGGCTTGAACACTGAAGCTTTCTTT
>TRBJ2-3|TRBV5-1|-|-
CASSLSGYRTDTQYF
TGCGCCAGCAGCTTATCCGGGTACCGCACAGATACGCAGTATTTT
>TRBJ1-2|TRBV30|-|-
CATPWGVANYGYTF
TGTGCCACACCTTGGGGGGTAGCTAACTATGGCTACACCTTC
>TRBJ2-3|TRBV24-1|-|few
CATENGGRTQYF
TGTGCCACCGAAAACGGGGGTAGGACGCAGTATTTT
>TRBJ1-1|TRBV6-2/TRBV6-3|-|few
CASSLQGVEAFF
TGTGCCAGCAGCCTCCAAGGCGTTGAAGCTTTCTTT
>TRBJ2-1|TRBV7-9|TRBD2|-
CASRMTSGVNEQFF
TGTGCCAGCAGGATGACTAGCGGAGTCAATGAGCAGTTCTTC
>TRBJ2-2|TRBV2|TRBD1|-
CASSEARRGIGAGELFF
TGTGCCAGCAGTGAAGCGCGCAGGGGGATAGGAGCCGGGGAGCTGTTTTTT
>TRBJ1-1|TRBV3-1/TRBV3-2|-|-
CASSPDTGSRAFF
TGTGCCAGCAGCCCTGATACAGGGTCCAGGGCTTTCTTT
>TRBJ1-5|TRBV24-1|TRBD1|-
CATSDPRTGGLSQPQHF
TGTGCCACCAGTGATCCACGGACAGGGGGCTTGAGCCAGCCCCAGCATTTT
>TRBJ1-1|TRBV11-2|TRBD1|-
CASSVRRGLYMNTEAFF
TGTGCCAGCAGCGTGCGCAGGGGGCTCTACATGAACACTGAAGCTTTCTTT
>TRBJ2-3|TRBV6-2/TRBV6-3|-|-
CASSYNSDTQYF
TGTGCCAGCAGTTACAATTCAGATACGCAGTATTTT
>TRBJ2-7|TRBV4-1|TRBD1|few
CASSEHRGGSYEQYF
TGCGCCAGCAGCGAACACAGGGGTGGCTCCTACGAGCAGTACTTC
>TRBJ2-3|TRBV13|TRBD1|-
CASSPRDSSTDTQYF
TGTGCCAGCAGTCCCCGGGACAGTAGCACAGATACGCAGTATTTT
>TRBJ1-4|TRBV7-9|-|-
CASSLFVGLNEKLFF
TGTGCCAGCAGCTTATTTGTAGGATTAAATGAAAAACTGTTTTTT
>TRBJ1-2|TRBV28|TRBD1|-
CASSVQGARGYTF
TGTGCCAGCAGCGTACAGGGGGCGCGCGGCTACACCTTC
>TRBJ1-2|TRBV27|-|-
CASSLSGRGTGYTF
TGTGCCAGCAGTTTATCAGGCAGGGGTACTGGCTACACCTTC